This note documents a single TCR beta chain sequence. Antigen specificity is unknown. This sample is drawn from a study of T cell responses to AZD1222 COVID-19 vaccine. Regarding the study as a whole: The donor group comprised mostly white British people and more females; the analysis possibly underestimated clonal diversity.

The CDR3 spans 15 residues. From germline, CDR1 is MNHEY and CDR2 SVGAGI. J lost 9 bases, V lost 0 bases, and 7 bases had no gene match. Libraries were prepared by immunoSEQ multiplex PCR; TCRdb keeps only in-frame clonotypes and omits some of them. The sample lists about 140,000 clones; 88% were seen once. This receptor was identified in an adult in good health. The specimen comprised peripheral blood, sampled on day 0 of AZD1222 vaccination. The chain employs TRBV6-5 and TRBJ2-1; TRBD2 aligns across 8 bases. The chain's CDR3 is CASSYSTGLVSEQFF. CDR3 bases: TGTGCCAGCAGTTACTCAACGGGACTAGTATCTGAGCAGTTCTTC.